The 4 T cell receptor beta chains below all came from one sample that was sequenced in a study of blood T cell repertoires in COVID-19. Some clones are missing from TCRdb's copy, which holds only in-frame ones; the method was immunoSEQ multiplex PCR. The sample holds about 140,000 clones, 65% to 80% seen once. What was sequenced was peripheral blood. The receptor set was obtained from a man aged 60 to 75 with acute or convalescent COVID-19.

The CDR3 DNA reads as TGTGCCAGCCGACAAAGCACAGATACGCAGTATTTT. Translation gives CASRQSTDTQYF. V and J are TRBV19 and TRBJ2-3, with D unresolved. V lost 9 bases and J 0 bases, leaving 7 bases between the germline ends. The CDR3 covers 12 residues. The germline V gene encodes CDR1 LNHDA and CDR2 SQIVND (reference sequence).

The chain combines TRBV2 with TRBJ1-6, with 9 bases that match TRBD1. This CDR3 is built from 15 residues. CDR1 and CDR2 from the germline V gene are SNHLY and FYNNEI. Trimming at V came to 3 bases and at J to 8 bases, leaving 5 bases not matched to a gene. The CDR3 reads CASSEGDREYSPLHF. The CDR3 DNA follows: TGTGCCAGCAGTGAGGGGGACAGGGAATATTCACCCCTCCACTTT.

CDR3 sequence reads: CASSVRGTQYF. CDR3 bases: TGTGCCAGCAGTGTTCGCGGGACCCAGTACTTC. The chain carries TRBV2 and TRBJ2-5; D gene uncertain. V was pared by 4 bases and J by 7 bases, with 7 bases between. The CDR3 loop spans 11 amino acids. Per the germline V gene, CDR1 is SNHLY and CDR2 is FYNNEI. Drawing the rest from reference TRBV2 and TRBJ2-5, the complete variable domain is EPEVTQTPSHQVTQMGQEVILRCVPISNHLYFYWYRQILGQKVEFLVSFYNNEISEKSEIFDDQFSVERPDGSNFTLKIRSTKLEDSAMYFCASSVRGTQYFGPGTRLLVL.

The chain uses TRBV2 and TRBJ2-3; 8 bases match TRBD2. After removal of 7 bases from V and 4 bases from J, the junction contained 7 bases not matched to a gene. The CDR3 runs to 14 residues. The germline CDR1 and CDR2 sequences are SNHLY and FYNNEI. CDR3 coding DNA: TGTGCCAGCATAAGCGGGAGTGGGGCAGATACGCAGTATTTT. As protein: CASISGSGADTQYF.